Listed below are T cell receptor beta chains from one sample, sequenced in a study of blood T cell repertoires in COVID-19. The method was immunoSEQ multiplex PCR; TCRdb's version includes in-frame clones alone and lacks a portion of them. The sample carries 35,000 to 45,000 clones, roughly 92% recorded once. Sequences were obtained from peripheral blood. The receptors originated from a man aged 50-59 years with COVID-19, enrolled during active disease. CDR3s include the opening cysteine and the closing phenylalanine or tryptophan. A D gene is named only where the DNA matches it firmly. Clone size is shown for a subset of rows, as once, few, many or a class of expanded clone.

j_call	v_call	clone_size	d_call	cdr3_aa	cdr3_nt
TRBJ2-3	TRBV10-3	-	TRBD2	CAIRGEGRGTQYF	TGTGCCATCAGGGGGGAGGGCCGGGGTACGCAGTATTTT
TRBJ2-7	TRBV29-1	-	TRBD2	CSVSLAGEQYF	TGCAGCGTCTCACTAGCGGGCGAGCAGTACTTC
TRBJ2-3	TRBV2	once	-	CASRYSESTDTQYF	TGTGCCAGCAGGTATAGCGAGAGCACAGATACGCAGTATTTT
TRBJ2-5	TRBV5-6	-	-	CASSLVPVIETQYF	TGTGCCAGCAGCTTGGTACCGGTGATAGAGACCCAGTACTTC
TRBJ1-2	TRBV6-5	-	-	CASSYHGGDYGYTF	TGTGCCAGCAGCTATCACGGAGGGGACTATGGCTACACCTTC
TRBJ1-2	TRBV5-8	-	TRBD1	CASSLSGQGLTF	TGTGCCAGCAGCTTGTCCGGACAGGGGCTCACCTTC
TRBJ1-5	TRBV19	-	-	CASNPNRGNQPQHF	TGTGCCAGTAATCCGAACAGGGGCAATCAGCCCCAGCATTTT
TRBJ2-1	TRBV6-2/TRBV6-3	-	TRBD2	CASSSPDHLAGGNEQFF	TGTGCCAGCAGTTCGCCAGATCATTTAGCGGGAGGCAATGAGCAGTTCTTC
TRBJ1-2	TRBV6-5	-	-	CASSYPRISPPTRYTF	TGTGCCAGCAGTTACCCGAGGATCTCACCACCGACCCGCTACACCTTC
TRBJ1-2	TRBV4-1	-	-	CASSQGAGTRGYTF	TGCGCCAGCAGCCAAGGTGCAGGGACTCGCGGCTACACCTTC
TRBJ2-3	TRBV6-5	-	TRBD1	CASSWDRYSTDTQYF	TGTGCCAGCAGCTGGGACAGATATAGCACAGATACGCAGTATTTT
TRBJ1-2	TRBV30	-	-	CAWSQQDYGYTF	TGTGCCTGGAGTCAGCAGGACTATGGCTACACCTTC
TRBJ2-3	TRBV7-9	-	-	CASSQDPTVSDTQYF	TGTGCCAGCAGCCAGGACCCGACAGTTTCAGATACGCAGTATTTT
TRBJ2-7	TRBV5-1	-	-	CASRLGYGPTEQYF	TGCGCCAGCAGACTCGGGTACGGCCCCACCGAGCAGTACTTC
TRBJ1-6	TRBV7-9	-	TRBD1	CASSQTGEDSPLHF	TGTGCCAGCAGCCAGACAGGGGAGGATTCACCCCTCCACTTT
TRBJ2-7	TRBV6-1	-	-	CASSEASGDKPYEQYF	TGTGCCAGCAGTGAAGCGTCTGGGGACAAGCCCTACGAGCAGTACTTC
TRBJ1-4	TRBV6-5	-	TRBD1	CASLVQGASNEKLFF	TGTGCCAGCCTGGTTCAGGGGGCCTCTAATGAAAAACTGTTTTTT
TRBJ2-1	TRBV4-2	-	-	CASSQETGSRLSYNEQFF	TGTGCCAGCAGCCAGGAGACAGGATCAAGACTCTCCTACAATGAGCAGTTCTTC
TRBJ2-7	TRBV11-2	-	TRBD2	CASSLGGTSGGEQYF	TGTGCCAGCAGCTTGGGAGGGACTAGCGGTGGCGAGCAGTACTTC
TRBJ1-3	TRBV5-1	-	TRBD1	CASSLTGGSGNTIYF	TGCGCCAGCAGCTTGACAGGGGGCTCTGGAAACACCATATATTTT
TRBJ2-3	TRBV4-1	-	-	CASSQDNPAGLYTDTQYF	TGCGCCAGCAGCCAAGATAACCCCGCGGGACTTTACACAGATACGCAGTATTTT
TRBJ2-4	TRBV5-1	-	TRBD2	CASSLDGNLVAGGPNIQYF	TGCGCCAGCAGCCTAGACGGGAACCTCGTAGCGGGAGGGCCAAACATTCAGTACTTC
TRBJ2-7	TRBV29-1	-	TRBD1	CSVGGQGSILSSYEQYF	TGCAGCGTTGGGGGACAGGGGTCCATCTTAAGCTCCTACGAGCAGTACTTC
TRBJ1-2	TRBV12-3/TRBV12-4	-	-	CASRPTGLGGYTF	TGTGCCAGCAGACCCACAGGGCTGGGTGGCTACACCTTC
TRBJ2-1	TRBV6-2/TRBV6-3	-	TRBD2	CASSWRTSGRHEQFF	TGTGCCAGCAGTTGGCGGACTAGCGGGAGACATGAGCAGTTCTTC
TRBJ2-4	TRBV6-2/TRBV6-3	-	-	CASSSPTFTDIQYF	TGTGCCAGCAGTTCCCCCACTTTCACGGACATTCAGTACTTC
TRBJ1-2	TRBV5-1	-	TRBD1	CASSFSDRGAGYTF	TGCGCCAGCAGCTTTTCGGACAGGGGTGCTGGCTACACCTTC
TRBJ1-2	TRBV18	-	TRBD1	CASSSGTGANYGYTF	TGTGCCAGCTCAAGCGGGACAGGGGCGAACTATGGCTACACCTTC
TRBJ1-1	TRBV20-1	-	TRBD1	CSASDRITFF	TGCAGTGCTTCGGACAGGATAACTTTCTTT
TRBJ2-7	TRBV15	-	TRBD1	CATRPDRLPYEQYF	TGTGCCACCAGGCCGGACAGGCTACCTTACGAGCAGTACTTC
TRBJ2-3	TRBV7-7	-	-	CASSLGRGRTDTQYF	TGTGCTAGCAGCTTAGGGCGGGGCCGCACAGATACGCAGTATTTT
TRBJ1-1	TRBV5-4	-	-	CASSLGGPMNTEAFF	TGTGCCAGCAGCTTGGGAGGGCCCATGAACACTGAAGCTTTCTTT
TRBJ1-1	TRBV18	-	-	CASSPSPGTEAFF	TGTGCCAGCTCACCCTCTCCAGGCACTGAAGCTTTCTTT
TRBJ2-7	TRBV14	-	TRBD2	CASSPSSGREQYF	TGTGCCAGCAGCCCCTCTAGCGGTCGCGAGCAGTACTTC
TRBJ1-1	TRBV4-1	-	-	CASSSPVGSTEAFF	TGCGCCAGCAGCTCCCCAGTGGGGAGCACTGAAGCTTTCTTT
TRBJ2-3	TRBV9	-	-	CASSVGGSQPTDTQYF	TGTGCCAGCAGCGTAGGAGGGTCCCAACCCACAGATACGCAGTATTTT
TRBJ2-2	TRBV7-2	-	TRBD2	CASSRPTSGTNTGELFF	TGTGCCAGCAGCCGCCCTACCAGCGGGACTAACACCGGGGAGCTGTTTTTT
TRBJ2-5	TRBV5-1	-	-	CASSLAGTQETQYF	TGCGCCAGCAGCTTGGCAGGTACCCAAGAGACCCAGTACTTC
TRBJ2-5	TRBV3-1/TRBV3-2	-	-	CASSPGQQETQYF	TGTGCCAGCAGCCCTGGACAGCAAGAGACCCAGTACTTC
TRBJ2-6	TRBV5-1	-	-	CASTPGQTAGANVLTF	TGCGCCAGCACCCCCGGTCAGACTGCTGGGGCCAACGTCCTGACTTTC
TRBJ2-7	TRBV2	-	TRBD1	CASSEYRGSYEQYF	TGTGCCAGCAGTGAATACAGGGGATCCTACGAGCAGTACTTC
TRBJ1-1	TRBV5-1	-	TRBD1	CASSLWGQSEAFF	TGCGCCAGCAGCTTATGGGGACAGAGTGAAGCTTTCTTT
TRBJ2-7	TRBV6-5	-	TRBD1	CASSYSNRGYEQYF	TGTGCCAGCAGTTACTCGAACAGGGGTTACGAGCAGTACTTC
TRBJ1-5	TRBV6-5	-	-	CASRPSGGNQPQHF	TGTGCCAGCAGACCTTCAGGGGGCAATCAGCCCCAGCATTTT
TRBJ2-7	TRBV9	once	TRBD1	CASSVVQGAGEQYF	TGTGCCAGCAGCGTAGTCCAGGGGGCTGGGGAGCAGTACTTC
TRBJ1-6	TRBV27	-	TRBD1	CASSIERGQGDSPLHF	TGTGCCAGCAGTATCGAACGGGGACAGGGGGATTCACCCCTCCACTTT
TRBJ1-1	TRBV7-2	-	-	CASSFYRANTEAFF	TGTGCCAGCAGCTTTTACAGGGCGAACACTGAAGCTTTCTTT
TRBJ2-7	TRBV6-2/TRBV6-3	-	-	CASSWSVQLEQYF	TGTGCCAGCAGTTGGTCGGTACAGCTAGAGCAGTACTTC
TRBJ1-2	TRBV6-4	-	-	CVIRRQGRGYGYTF	TGTGTCATTCGCCGGCAGGGTAGAGGCTATGGCTACACCTTC
TRBJ2-7	TRBV19	once	TRBD1	CASTPDRGLSYEQYF	TGTGCCAGTACTCCCGACAGGGGATTGTCCTACGAGCAGTACTTC
TRBJ2-1	TRBV2	-	TRBD2	CASRGLGISGRRDEQFF	TGTGCCAGCAGGGGCCTGGGAATTAGCGGGAGACGCGATGAGCAGTTCTTC
TRBJ1-4	TRBV25-1	-	-	CASSEYRPGGEKLFF	TGTGCCAGCAGTGAATATAGGCCGGGGGGTGAAAAACTGTTTTTT
TRBJ2-1	TRBV7-2	-	TRBD2	CASSLEGTSGRGEQFF	TGTGCCAGCAGCTTAGAAGGGACTAGCGGGAGGGGTGAGCAGTTCTTC
TRBJ2-4	TRBV6-4	few	-	CASIRGPKNIQYF	TGTGCCAGCATAAGGGGTCCTAAAAACATTCAGTACTTC
TRBJ1-6	TRBV7-9	-	TRBD1	CASSPGQGYNSPLHF	TGTGCCAGCAGCCCGGGACAGGGGTATAATTCACCCCTCCACTTT
TRBJ2-7	TRBV11-1	-	-	CASSQTPQTGFEQYF	TGTGCCAGCAGTCAAACCCCCCAAACAGGGTTCGAGCAGTACTTC
TRBJ2-2	TRBV28	-	-	CASGYIYLDGELFF	TGTGCCAGCGGCTATATCTACCTAGACGGGGAGCTGTTTTTT
TRBJ2-7	TRBV13	-	TRBD2	CASSDSGSSYEQYF	TGTGCCAGCAGCGACAGCGGGAGCTCCTACGAGCAGTACTTC
TRBJ1-1	TRBV4-2	once	-	CASSQGARGGLNTEAFF	TGTGCCAGCAGCCAAGGGGCTCGGGGGGGCTTGAACACTGAAGCTTTCTTT